The entry below gives a single T cell receptor (beta chain) sequence along with its context. Its target is not known. The V and J ends lost 5 bases and 6 bases, in that order; junction bases with no gene match: 19. In germline, CDR1 is MDHEN, CDR2 SYDVKM. This CDR3 is 19 amino acids long. The sample comes from a study of lymphopenia after photon versus proton radiotherapy. The study's findings and limits: Survival link was tested only in deceased patients; proton benefit remains a possibility. Relative stability marked proton patients; photon patients lost diversity and naive cells.

The table came from immunoSEQ multiplex PCR; TCRdb's copy has only in-frame clones and leaves some out. The data contain 25,000 to 35,000 clones, roughly 89% of them seen just once; the ten biggest clones take up about 6.6%. The V and J genes are TRBV28 and TRBJ2-3; 11 positions agree with TRBD2. Sequencing was performed on peripheral blood, taken from a patient treated with proton-based radiotherapy. The sequence was obtained from a woman in her seventies with pancreatic cancer. Some clones in this sample may be carry-over from other donors' samples. CDR3 loop: CASSPYRQVTSGTFDTQYF. Here the CDR3 DNA reads TGTGCCAGCAGTCCATACCGACAGGTGACTAGCGGGACTTTTGATACGCAGTATTTT.